These T cell receptor beta chains were read from a single sample in a study of cytomegalovirus exposure and HLA in healthy donors. The protocol was immunoSEQ multiplex PCR, while the TCRdb copy is restricted to in-frame clones and leaves out a portion. The data show 160,000 or so clones, 80% seen once. Specimen: PBMCs. Receptors originate from a man aged 18 to 35 in good health and CMV-seropositive. Each CDR3 is given with its conserved first and last residue. The order of the fields is D gene, J gene, V gene, clone size, CDR3 protein, CDR3 DNA. A D gene is named only where the DNA matches it firmly. A row's size may be missing; if present it is once, few, many or a size class.

- | TRBJ2-1 | TRBV6-1 | - | CASIPRGNEQFF | TGTGCCAGCATCCCAAGAGGGAATGAGCAGTTCTTC
- | TRBJ1-6 | TRBV2 | - | CASSVNLGEQHYNSPLHF | TGTGCCAGCAGTGTAAATCTGGGAGAACAGCACTATAATTCACCCCTCCACTTT
- | TRBJ2-7 | TRBV29-1 | - | CSVIDRLETYEQYF | TGCAGCGTTATAGACAGGTTAGAAACCTACGAGCAGTACTTC
- | TRBJ2-2 | TRBV2 | once | CASNLGQFTGELFF | TGTGCCAGCAACCTAGGACAATTTACCGGGGAGCTGTTTTTT
- | TRBJ2-1 | TRBV19 | - | CASSDRLPGGNEQFF | TGTGCCAGTAGCGACCGCCTGCCCGGGGGCAATGAGCAGTTCTTC
- | TRBJ1-5 | TRBV7-8 | few | CASSPTGQPQHF | TGTGCCAGCAGCCCGACGGGTCAGCCCCAGCATTTT
- | TRBJ2-3 | TRBV7-3 | once | CASSLTRPPGDTQYF | TGTGCCAGCAGCTTAACGCGACCTCCAGGGGATACGCAGTATTTT
TRBD1 | TRBJ1-2 | TRBV6-5 | - | CASSFSRGSNYGYTF | TGTGCCAGCAGTTTTTCCAGGGGGAGCAACTATGGCTACACCTTC
TRBD1 | TRBJ1-1 | TRBV19 | - | CASSISRGRTEAFF | TGTGCCAGTAGTATAAGTAGGGGGCGGACTGAAGCTTTCTTT
- | TRBJ1-2 | TRBV27 | - | CASRPLTNYGYTF | TGTGCCAGCAGGCCGCTAACTAACTATGGCTACACCTTC
TRBD2 | TRBJ2-7 | TRBV5-1 | - | CASSRGLAGIDEQYF | TGCGCCAGCAGCCGGGGACTAGCGGGAATCGACGAGCAGTACTTC
- | TRBJ1-1 | TRBV11-3 | - | CASSFGQGTEAFF | TGTGCCAGCAGCTTTGGGCAGGGCACTGAAGCTTTCTTT
TRBD2 | TRBJ2-7 | TRBV30 | - | CAWSVGWGTSRYEQYF | TGTGCCTGGAGTGTAGGGTGGGGGACTAGTAGGTACGAGCAGTACTTC
TRBD1 | TRBJ2-3 | TRBV29-1 | - | CSGLGQGPSTDTQYF | TGCAGCGGATTGGGACAGGGACCCAGCACAGATACGCAGTATTTT
- | TRBJ1-4 | TRBV27 | - | CASSQGQGSEKLFF | TGTGCCAGCAGTCAGGGGCAGGGGAGTGAAAAACTGTTTTTT
TRBD1 | TRBJ2-7 | TRBV20-1 | - | CSARQGDEQYF | TGCAGTGCGAGACAGGGGGACGAGCAGTACTTC
- | TRBJ2-4 | TRBV2 | once | CASRGGLAKNIQYF | TGTGCCAGCCGGGGTGGGCTGGCCAAAAACATTCAGTACTTC
TRBD1 | TRBJ2-7 | TRBV29-1 | - | CSVGDRDRYEQYF | TGCAGCGTGGGGGACAGGGATCGCTACGAGCAGTACTTC
- | TRBJ1-2 | TRBV6-1 | - | CASSDSGAYGYTF | TGTGCCAGCAGTGATTCAGGGGCCTATGGCTACACCTTC
TRBD2 | TRBJ2-7 | TRBV5-4 | - | CASSPPGTSFEQYF | TGTGCCAGCAGCCCTCCCGGGACTAGCTTCGAGCAGTACTTC
- | TRBJ2-7 | TRBV6-5 | - | CATSPGDEQYF | TGTGCCACCTCCCCGGGGGACGAGCAGTACTTC
- | TRBJ2-7 | TRBV15 | - | CATSRESAGSAYEQYF | TGTGCCACCAGCAGAGAATCCGCGGGGTCGGCCTACGAGCAGTACTTC
- | TRBJ1-4 | TRBV19 | - | CASRLTMGRPAGEKLFF | TGTGCCAGTAGACTCACCATGGGGAGGCCGGCGGGTGAAAAACTGTTTTTT
- | TRBJ2-2 | TRBV2 | - | CASRDSSVTGELFF | TGTGCCAGCAGGGACAGCTCGGTCACCGGGGAGCTGTTTTTT
TRBD1 | TRBJ1-4 | TRBV7-9 | once | CASSLADRGNEKLFF | TGTGCCAGCAGCTTAGCGGACAGGGGAAATGAAAAACTGTTTTTT
TRBD1 | TRBJ1-3 | TRBV12-5 | - | CASGLVGDRGQGNTIYF | TGTGCTAGTGGTTTGGTAGGAGACAGGGGGCAAGGAAACACCATATATTTT
TRBD1 | TRBJ1-2 | TRBV29-1 | - | CSVEGGTGVPYGYTF | TGCAGCGTTGAAGGAGGGACAGGGGTACCCTATGGCTACACCTTC
TRBD1 | TRBJ1-2 | TRBV13 | - | CASRAGGGYGYTF | TGTGCCAGCAGGGCAGGGGGCGGCTATGGCTACACCTTC
- | TRBJ1-2 | TRBV29-1 | - | CSVLRDSNYGYTF | TGCAGCGTCCTCCGCGACTCTAACTATGGCTACACCTTC
- | TRBJ2-1 | TRBV6-4 | - | CASSEVVGGLLGEQFF | TGTGCCAGCAGTGAAGTAGTGGGGGGGCTACTAGGAGAGCAGTTCTTC